This section outlines one TCR beta chain sequence together with its context. The antigen is unknown. This record comes from a study of cytomegalovirus exposure and HLA in healthy donors. Study results and caveats: Testing in vitro showed a few CMV-associated chains specific for CMV antigens. One later analysis, an examination of the 120 or so validation repertoires, found that first-cohort TCR clusters tended to co-occur in them. Diagnosis of cytomegalovirus status made by the classifier reportedly showed high specificity and sensitivity.

Germline CDR1 reads SGHRS; CDR2 reads YFSETQ. Trimming took 1 base from V and 4 from J; bases not matched to a gene: 0. The CDR3 has 15 amino acids. TCRdb keeps only in-frame clones here, not all; method: immunoSEQ multiplex PCR. The table lists 150,000 to 200,000 clones, around 84% of them singletons, with approximately 16% in the top ten. The J gene is TRBJ2-1, the V gene TRBV5-1, with TRBD2 matching 12 bases. This sequence was found in a man in his late teens or twenties in good health and CMV-seropositive. Sequences were obtained from PBMCs. CDR3 DNA: TGCGCCAGCAGCTTGACTAGCGGGGGGTACAATGAGCAGTTCTTC. Its translation is CASSLTSGGYNEQFF.